These 27 T cell receptor beta chains were sequenced from one sample in a study of shared clonotypes between healthy human individuals. Clones were read by immunoSEQ multiplex PCR, and TCRdb kept only the in-frame ones, dropping some. The data hold approximately 1,000,000 clones, with approximately 78% observed a single time. The specimen was memory CD4+ T cells from PBMCs. Subset here: CD45RA-negative fraction. Every receptor here comes from a young man in good health. Some clones in this sample may be carry-over from other donors' samples.

The chain links TRBV18 to TRBJ1-1; D gene ambiguous. V dropped 6 bases and J dropped 1 base, with 15 bases sitting between them. Germline V gene lookup returns CDR1 KGHSH and CDR2 LQKENI. There are 15 residues in the CDR3. CDR3 sequence reads: CASSRARGPNTEAFF. The CDR3, as DNA: TGTGCCAGCTCCCGAGCCCGAGGGCCGAACACTGAAGCTTTCTTT.

The rearrangement joins TRBV27 to TRBJ2-1, with 15 bases aligning to TRBD2. V was clipped by 5 bases and J by 9 bases; unmatched bases: 8. The germline CDR1 and CDR2 sequences are MNHEY and SMNVEV (reference sequence). This CDR3 has 16 residues. CDR3 protein: CASSQRTSGRAGEQFF. CDR3 nucleotide sequence: TGTGCCAGCAGTCAAAGGACTAGCGGGAGGGCCGGTGAGCAGTTCTTC.

The V call is TRBV28, the J call TRBJ2-3, with 15 bases fitting TRBD2. The CDR3 consists of 18 residues. V gave up 3 bases and J gave up 0 bases; unmatched junction bases: 4. CDR1 and CDR2 from the germline V gene are MDHEN and SYDVKM. This chain's CDR3 is CASSLRTSGRASTDTQYF. The DNA for the CDR3 is TGTGCCAGCAGTTTGAGGACTAGCGGGAGGGCTAGCACAGATACGCAGTATTTT.

This rearrangement joins TRBV4-1 to TRBJ1-2; D gene uncertain. This CDR3 spans 14 amino acids. Germline CDR1 reads MGHRA; CDR2 reads YSYEKL. V lost 3 bases and J 8 bases, leaving 16 bases between the germline ends. Here the CDR3 reads CASSQPTRLGGYTF. Here the CDR3 DNA reads TGCGCCAGCAGCCAGCCCACCCGTCTGGGGGGCTACACCTTC.

The rearrangement joins TRBV11-2 to TRBJ1-2, with 8 bases that match TRBD1. The CDR3 spans 15 residues. Losses at the gene ends were 2 bases for V and 7 bases for J; bases not matched to a gene: 9. Germline V CDR1 and CDR2: SGHAT, FQNNGV. CDR3 DNA sequence: TGTGCCAGCAGCTTAATAGGGCAGGGGGCAAGTGGCTACACCTTC. Translation: CASSLIGQGASGYTF.

V and J are TRBV27 and TRBJ2-7; D may be TRBD2 (6 bases). CDR3 length equals 12 residues. Germline lookup yields CDR1 MNHEY and CDR2 SMNVEV (reference sequence). V gave up 8 bases and J gave up 2 bases, with 10 bases separating them. For the CDR3, the DNA is TGTGCCAGCTCAGGAGGGGCCTACGAGCAGTACTTC. Translated, it gives CASSGGAYEQYF.

V and J are TRBV5-1 and TRBJ2-2, with 8 bases aligning to TRBD1. This CDR3 is 19 amino acids long. Trimming at V came to 4 bases and at J to 4 bases, leaving 18 bases not matched to a gene. From germline, CDR1 is SGHRS and CDR2 YFSETQ. The CDR3 DNA reads TGCGCCAGCAGCACACCATATCTTCAGGGGGCGCTGGGCACCGGGGAGCTGTTTTTT. Protein: CASSTPYLQGALGTGELFF.

The V call is TRBV7-2, the J call TRBJ2-7; maybe TRBD1 (6 bases). V was cut by 6 bases and J by 3 bases, with 18 bases left in between. The CDR3 runs to 15 residues. Per germline, CDR1 SGHTA and CDR2 FQGNSA. CDR3: CASRKDRLGDYEQYF. The CDR3 coding sequence is TGTGCCAGCAGGAAAGACAGGCTTGGGGACTACGAGCAGTACTTC.

J is TRBJ2-3 and V is TRBV6-5; D call uncertain. The germline V gene encodes CDR1 MNHEY and CDR2 SVGAGI. CDR3 length: 15 amino acids. V was trimmed by 4 bases and J by 1 base, leaving 12 bases between them. The CDR3 coding sequence is TGTGCCAGCAGTTTCACAACTTTCCGCACAGATACGCAGTATTTT. As protein: CASSFTTFRTDTQYF.

This rearrangement joins TRBV5-1 to TRBJ2-5, with unresolved D. CDR3 length: 13 amino acids. CDR1 SGHRS and CDR2 YFSETQ come from the germline V gene. The V gene lost 2 bases and the J gene lost 4 bases, with 9 bases spanning the gap. Written as DNA, the CDR3 is TGCGCCAGCAGCTTCCAGCTCGGAGAGACCCAGTACTTC. Protein: CASSFQLGETQYF. The full variable domain, its missing parts supplied by reference TRBV5-1 and TRBJ2-5, is KAGVTQTPRYLIKTRGQQVTLSCSPISGHRSVSWYQQTPGQGLQFLFEYFSETQRNKGNFPGRFSGRQFSNSRSEMNVSTLELGDSALYLCASSFQLGETQYFGPGTRLLVL.

This chain joins TRBV14 and TRBJ1-1, with a tentative D call TRBD1 (5 bases). The germline V and J ends were trimmed by 0 bases and 3 bases, with 11 bases remaining between them. CDR3 size: 15 residues. The germline gives CDR1 SGHDN, CDR2 FVKESK. The CDR3 sequence: CASSQDLQGDTEAFF. CDR3 sequence (DNA): TGTGCCAGCAGCCAAGATCTCCAGGGAGACACTGAAGCTTTCTTT.

This clone was counted once. The V gene is TRBV28, the J gene TRBJ1-4; D uncertain. The CDR3 runs to 17 residues. V dropped 6 bases and J dropped 7 bases, with 24 bases sitting between them. Germline V gene data show CDR1 as MDHEN and CDR2 as SYDVKM. The CDR3 DNA sequence: TGTGCCAGCAGCTCTTCCTCCTTTGGATCAACCGGTGAAAAACTGTTTTTT. It specifies CASSSSSFGSTGEKLFF.

Concerning this clone: This sequence may be a read error, since a much larger clone differs from it by one base. Other DNA sequences of this sample code for an identical CDR3. The CDR3 is CASSPTAAEGSNEQFF. The DNA for the CDR3 is TGTGCCAGCAGTCCTACGGCGGCCGAGGGATCCAATGAGCAGTTCTTC. This chain links TRBV5-4 with TRBJ2-1; tentative D call: TRBD2 (5 bases). This CDR3 region has 16 residues. Germline CDR1 and CDR2: SGHNT and YYREEE (reference sequence). Trimming left V 5 bases short and J 6 bases short, with 21 bases between.

The CDR3 spells CASSGLGGTGDTQYF. CDR3 in DNA: TGTGCCAGCAGCGGTCTTGGTGGGACGGGAGATACGCAGTATTTT. V and J are TRBV9 and TRBJ2-3; D is perhaps TRBD1 or TRBD2 (5 bases each). Germline values: CDR1 SGDLS, CDR2 YYNGEE. Trimming pared 3 bases from V and 5 bases from J, leaving 16 bases between. The CDR3 loop spans 15 amino acids. Drawing the rest from reference TRBV9 and TRBJ2-3, the complete variable domain is DSGVTQTPKHLITATGQRVTLRCSPRSGDLSVYWYQQSLDQGLQFLIQYYNGEERAKGNILERFSAQQFPDLHSELNLSSLELGDSALYFCASSGLGGTGDTQYFGPGTRLTVL.

This clone was observed a handful of times. This chain joins TRBV19 and TRBJ2-3, with D hard to call. The CDR3 has 15 residues. Germline V gene sequence: CDR1 LNHDA, CDR2 SQIVND (reference sequence). V gave up 6 bases and J gave up 2 bases, with 15 bases separating them. The CDR3 is CASSGENYNTDTQYF. The CDR3 DNA reads as TGTGCCAGTAGCGGAGAAAACTACAACACAGATACGCAGTATTTT.

The rearrangement joins TRBV9 to TRBJ2-7; no firm D call. There are 15 residues in the CDR3. CDR1 SGDLS and CDR2 YYNGEE come from the germline V gene. Trimming stripped 0 bases from V and 2 bases from J, with 12 bases between. CDR3 sequence reads: CASSVEARTPYEQYF. DNA of the CDR3: TGTGCCAGCAGCGTAGAGGCACGGACCCCCTACGAGCAGTACTTC.

The V gene is TRBV30, the J gene TRBJ2-1, with 13 bases identical to TRBD2. This CDR3 spans 18 amino acids. Per the germline V gene, CDR1 is GTSNPN and CDR2 is SVGIG (reference sequence). V was pared by 3 bases and J by 1 base, with 9 bases of the junction left unmatched. The CDR3 reads CAWRVLAGGQGSYNEQFF. The CDR3 bases are TGTGCCTGGAGGGTACTAGCGGGAGGGCAAGGGTCCTACAATGAGCAGTTCTTC.

The rearrangement uses TRBV7-9 and TRBJ2-1, with 9 bases fitting TRBD2. Germline loops: CDR1 SEHNR, CDR2 FQNEAQ (reference sequence). This CDR3 has 15 amino acids. V was clipped by 5 bases and J by 5 bases; unmatched bases: 7. The CDR3 region has the DNA TGTGCCAGCAGCCCCGGTAGCGGGAGAAACAATGAGCAGTTCTTC. Amino acids: CASSPGSGRNNEQFF.

The rearrangement links TRBV28 to TRBJ2-5; D is uncertain. In germline, CDR1 is MDHEN, CDR2 SYDVKM. Trimming cost V 7 bases and J 3 bases, with 9 bases left between them. The CDR3 is made up of 12 amino acids. This chain's CDR3 is CASNGQEETQYF. CDR3 DNA sequence: TGTGCCAGCAATGGGCAGGAAGAGACCCAGTACTTC.

V gene TRBV5-1 combines with J gene TRBJ1-2; TRBD1 is a possible D gene (5 bases). Per germline, CDR1 SGHRS and CDR2 YFSETQ. CDR3 length: 15 amino acids. The V end lost 0 bases, the J end lost 4 bases, and 13 bases lay between the germline ends. The CDR3 DNA is TGCGCCAGCAGCTTGGATGGGGGTTCTCCCTATGGCTACACCTTC. It translates to CASSLDGGSPYGYTF.

The V and J genes are TRBV2 and TRBJ2-7, with D possibly matching TRBD2 (6 bases). The CDR3 has 13 amino acids. V shed 6 bases and J shed 6 bases, with 15 bases lying between them. In germline, CDR1 is SNHLY, CDR2 FYNNEI. The chain's CDR3 is CASRYGGTFEQYF. CDR3 in DNA: TGTGCCAGCAGGTACGGCGGGACGTTCGAGCAGTACTTC.

The V and J genes are TRBV6-6 and TRBJ2-2, with 11 bases lining up with TRBD2. Germline CDR1 reads MNHNY; CDR2 reads SVGAGI (reference sequence). The CDR3 spans 15 residues. The V gene end was trimmed by 4 bases and the J gene end by 6 bases; junction bases not matched to a gene: 4. The CDR3 region is CASSLLAGVPGELFF. The CDR3, as DNA: TGTGCCAGCAGTTTACTAGCGGGAGTCCCCGGGGAGCTGTTTTTT.

In this sample, this clone turned up many times. This specimen includes other DNA sequences encoding the same CDR3. The chain carries TRBV5-1 and TRBJ1-1; D is perhaps TRBD1 (5 bases). Germline V gene lookup returns CDR1 SGHRS and CDR2 YFSETQ. Trimming took 0 bases from V and 1 from J, leaving 7 bases between them. The CDR3 spans 14 residues. This CDR3 reads CASSLAGGNTEAFF. DNA for the CDR3: TGCGCCAGCAGCTTGGCCGGGGGGAACACTGAAGCTTTCTTT.

The chain employs TRBV6-6 and TRBJ2-7, with D possibly TRBD1 on 6 matching bases. Germline-derived CDR1 and CDR2 are MNHNY and SVGAGI (reference sequence). V shed 2 bases and J shed 6 bases, with 14 bases lying between them. The CDR3 totals 14 residues. The CDR3 nucleotides read TGTGCCAGCAGTTACAACAGGGCAGCCCTCGAGCAGTACTTC. It specifies CASSYNRAALEQYF.

The chain has TRBV5-1 and TRBJ1-4; tentatively, D is TRBD1 (5 bases). Deletions cut 4 bases from V and 0 bases from J, with 19 bases between. CDR1 is SGHRS, CDR2 YFSETQ, per germline. The CDR3 has 18 amino acids. CDR3 coding DNA: TGCGCCAGCAGCGGCGGGACTTACTCTTCCTCAACTAATGAAAAACTGTTTTTT. Protein: CASSGGTYSSSTNEKLFF.

J is TRBJ1-4 and V is TRBV7-2; D call uncertain. Germline CDR1 and CDR2: SGHTA and FQGNSA. CDR3 size: 13 residues. The ends were cut back, 7 bases at V and 3 bases at J, with 9 bases in the middle. CDR3: CASTGQPNEKLFF. Written as DNA, the CDR3 is TGTGCCAGCACTGGGCAGCCTAATGAAAAACTGTTTTTT.

The rearrangement uses TRBV19 and TRBJ1-1, with D unresolved. The germline V gene encodes CDR1 LNHDA and CDR2 SQIVND (reference sequence). V shed 2 bases and J shed 0 bases, with 7 bases lying between them. There are 14 residues in the CDR3. The CDR3 DNA follows: TGTGCCAGTAGTATAAATTTCATGAACACTGAAGCTTTCTTT. Translated, it gives CASSINFMNTEAFF.